This TCR beta chain was identified in a study of graft-versus-host responses after intestinal transplantation. Study-wide context: Every recipient had anti-thymocyte globulin induction and two to four years of tacrolimus plus steroids. Regarding the study as a whole: The presence of high graft-versus-host to host-versus-graft clonal ratios in allografts characterized patients with graft-donor T cell macrochimerism. Early after transplant, HvG clones declined as circulating GvH clones peaked.

TCRdb's table, derived via immunoSEQ multiplex PCR, lists solely in-frame clones and lacks some. The sample holds 89,000 or so clones, 80% to 85% seen once. Concerning this clone: Its antigen is as yet unknown.

The CDR3 runs to 13 residues. Trimming removed 6 bases from V and 0 bases from J, with 6 bases in between. Germline V gene sequence: CDR1 MNHEY, CDR2 SMNVEV (reference sequence). The chain is built from TRBV27 and TRBJ1-3; D is unresolved. The clonotype originates from a human donor who received an intestinal transplant. The sequences come from unstimulated CD4+ T cells sorted from spleen or lymph node cells, collected before intestinal transplant. The CDR3, as DNA: TGTGCCAGCAGACAGAGCTCTGGAAACACCATATATTTT. Translating it yields CASRQSSGNTIYF.